This T cell receptor (beta chain) was captured in a study of T-cell reconstitution after alpha-beta-depleted transplantation in children. As for this clonotype: Its antigen is unknown.

A TCRbeta library incorporating unique molecular identifiers was prepared. One entry per CDR3 protein, called by TCRdb with MiXCR from the PCR reads. The sample includes about 600,000 distinct CDR3 sequences, 10% to 15% of them seen just once. CDR1 and CDR2 from the germline V gene are DFQATT and SNEGSKA (reference sequence). This CDR3 is built from 15 residues. The V end was cut by 0 bases, the J end by 2 bases, with 14 bases between. Findings and limits, study-wide: After one year, T-cell counts and TCRbeta diversity mostly came from new T cells. The origin of alpha-beta T cells about two months after transplant was reportedly several hundred expanded graft clones. For some patients, TCRbeta diversity was high at day 60 because of recipient T cells and thymic progenitors that survived.

The sequenced sample was PBMCs, mostly from graft donor cells, obtained 360 days after TCRalphabeta/CD19-depleted stem cell transplant. The sequence came from a male patient between 5 and 17 years old who had a stem cell transplant for acute myeloid leukemia, so the T cells may come from the graft donor. The V call is TRBV20-1, the J call TRBJ2-7; D call uncertain. The CDR3 DNA reads as TGCAGTGCTAGAGATCTCGGGTTACCAACCTACGAGCAGTACTTC. Translated: CSARDLGLPTYEQYF.